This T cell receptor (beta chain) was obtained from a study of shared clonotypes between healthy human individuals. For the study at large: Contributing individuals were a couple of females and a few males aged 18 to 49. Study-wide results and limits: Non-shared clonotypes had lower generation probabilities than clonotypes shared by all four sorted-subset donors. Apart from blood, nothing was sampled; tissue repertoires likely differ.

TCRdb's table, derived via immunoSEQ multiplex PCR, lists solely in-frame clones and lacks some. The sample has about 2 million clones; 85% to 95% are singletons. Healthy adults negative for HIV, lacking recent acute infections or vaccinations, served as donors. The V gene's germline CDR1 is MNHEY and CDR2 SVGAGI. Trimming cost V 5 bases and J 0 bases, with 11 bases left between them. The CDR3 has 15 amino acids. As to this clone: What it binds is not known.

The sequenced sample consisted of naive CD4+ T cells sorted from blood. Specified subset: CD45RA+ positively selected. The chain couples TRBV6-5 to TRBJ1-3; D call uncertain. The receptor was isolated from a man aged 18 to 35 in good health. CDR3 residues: CASSRGPTSGNTIYF. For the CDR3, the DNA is TGTGCCAGCAGTCGCGGTCCAACCTCTGGAAACACCATATATTTT.